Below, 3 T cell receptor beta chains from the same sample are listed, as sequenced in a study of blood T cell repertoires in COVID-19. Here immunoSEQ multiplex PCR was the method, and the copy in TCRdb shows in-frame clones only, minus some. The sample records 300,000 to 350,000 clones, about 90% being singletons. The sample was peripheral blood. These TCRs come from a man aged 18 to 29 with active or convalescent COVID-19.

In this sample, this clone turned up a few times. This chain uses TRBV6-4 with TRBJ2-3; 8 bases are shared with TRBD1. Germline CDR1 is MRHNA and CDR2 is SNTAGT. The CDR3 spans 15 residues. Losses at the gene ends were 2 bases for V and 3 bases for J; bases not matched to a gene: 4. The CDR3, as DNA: TGTGCCAGCAGTGACGCAGGGGGCGCGACAGATACGCAGTATTTT. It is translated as CASSDAGGATDTQYF.

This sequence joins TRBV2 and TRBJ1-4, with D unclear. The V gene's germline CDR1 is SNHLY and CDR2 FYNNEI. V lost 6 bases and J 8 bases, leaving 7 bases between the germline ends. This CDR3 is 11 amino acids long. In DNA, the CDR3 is TGTGCCAGCAGCCTCTACGAAAAACTGTTTTTT. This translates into CASSLYEKLFF.

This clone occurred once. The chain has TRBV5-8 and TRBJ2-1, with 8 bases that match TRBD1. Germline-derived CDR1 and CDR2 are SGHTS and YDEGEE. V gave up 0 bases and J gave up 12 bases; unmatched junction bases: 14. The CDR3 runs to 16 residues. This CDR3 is CASSLGPGGTSLRQFF. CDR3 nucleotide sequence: TGTGCCAGCAGCTTGGGCCCAGGGGGCACCTCCTTAAGGCAGTTCTTC.